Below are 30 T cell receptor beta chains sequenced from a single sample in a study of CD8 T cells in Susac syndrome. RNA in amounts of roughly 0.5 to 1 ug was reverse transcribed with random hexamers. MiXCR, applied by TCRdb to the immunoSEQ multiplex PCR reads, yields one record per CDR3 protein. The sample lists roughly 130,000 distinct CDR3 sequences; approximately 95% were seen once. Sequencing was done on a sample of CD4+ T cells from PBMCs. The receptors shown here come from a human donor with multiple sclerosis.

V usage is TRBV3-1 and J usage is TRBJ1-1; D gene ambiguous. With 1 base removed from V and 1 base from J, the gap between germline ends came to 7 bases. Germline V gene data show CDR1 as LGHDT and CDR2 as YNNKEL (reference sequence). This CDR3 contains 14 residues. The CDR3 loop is CASSQAIRNTEAFF. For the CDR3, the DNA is TGTGCCAGCAGCCAAGCCATCAGGAACACTGAAGCTTTCTTT.

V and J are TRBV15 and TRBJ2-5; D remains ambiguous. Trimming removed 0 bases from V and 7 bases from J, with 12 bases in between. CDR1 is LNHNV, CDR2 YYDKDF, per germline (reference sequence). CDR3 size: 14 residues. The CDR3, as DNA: TGTGCCACCAGCAGAGATATCGATGAGAGGACCCAGTACTTC. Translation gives CATSRDIDERTQYF.

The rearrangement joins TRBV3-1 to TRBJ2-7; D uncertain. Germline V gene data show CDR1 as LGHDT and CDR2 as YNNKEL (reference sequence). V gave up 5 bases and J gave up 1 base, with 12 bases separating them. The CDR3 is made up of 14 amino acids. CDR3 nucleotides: TGTGCCAGCAGCATAACGGACGGATCCTACGAGCAGTACTTC. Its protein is CASSITDGSYEQYF.

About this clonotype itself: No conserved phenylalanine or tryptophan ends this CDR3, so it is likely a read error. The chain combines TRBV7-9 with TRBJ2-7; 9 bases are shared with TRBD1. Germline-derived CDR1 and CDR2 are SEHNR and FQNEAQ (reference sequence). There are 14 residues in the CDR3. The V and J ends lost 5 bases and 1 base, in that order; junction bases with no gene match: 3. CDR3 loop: CASSAGTGSYEQYL. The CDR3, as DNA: TGTGCCAGCAGCGCCGGGACAGGGTCCTACGAGCAGTACCTC.

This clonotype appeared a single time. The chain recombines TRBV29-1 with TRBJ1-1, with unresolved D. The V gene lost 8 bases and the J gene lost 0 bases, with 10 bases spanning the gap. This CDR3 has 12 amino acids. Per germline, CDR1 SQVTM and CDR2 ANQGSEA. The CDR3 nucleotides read TGCAGCCCGGTGAGGATGAACACTGAAGCTTTCTTT. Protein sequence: CSPVRMNTEAFF.

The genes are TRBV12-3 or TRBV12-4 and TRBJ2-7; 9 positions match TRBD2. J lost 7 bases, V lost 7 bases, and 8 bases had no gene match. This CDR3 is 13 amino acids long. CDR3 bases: TGTGCCAGCACCCCAGCGGGAGGCAAAGAGCAGTACTTC. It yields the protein CASTPAGGKEQYF.

The chain's CDR3 is CASSQDGAGDENEQFF. The CDR3 nucleotides read TGTGCCAGCAGCCAAGATGGTGCGGGAGACGAGAATGAGCAGTTCTTC. The V and J genes are TRBV4-2 and TRBJ2-1; 7 bases map to TRBD2. There are 16 residues in the CDR3. Germline CDR1 is LGHNA and CDR2 is YNFKEQ. Trimming removed 0 bases from V and 7 bases from J; junction bases left unmatched: 9.

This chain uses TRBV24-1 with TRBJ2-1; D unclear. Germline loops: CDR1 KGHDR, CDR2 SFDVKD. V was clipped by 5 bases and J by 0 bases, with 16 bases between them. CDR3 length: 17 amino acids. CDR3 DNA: TGTGCCACCAGTGGAAACCTAGGGATTAGCTCCTACAATGAGCAGTTCTTC. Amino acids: CATSGNLGISSYNEQFF.

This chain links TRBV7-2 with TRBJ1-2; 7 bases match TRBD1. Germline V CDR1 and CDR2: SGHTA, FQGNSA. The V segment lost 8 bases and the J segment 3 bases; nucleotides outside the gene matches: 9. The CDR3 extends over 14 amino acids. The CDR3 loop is CASRQGLTDYGYTF. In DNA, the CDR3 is TGTGCCAGCCGACAGGGCCTTACAGACTATGGCTACACCTTC.

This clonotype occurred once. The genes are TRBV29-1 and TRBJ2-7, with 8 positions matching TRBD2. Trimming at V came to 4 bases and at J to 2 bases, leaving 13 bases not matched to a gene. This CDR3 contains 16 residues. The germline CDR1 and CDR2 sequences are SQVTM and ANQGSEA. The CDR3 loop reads CSVVGGSSGAAYEQYF. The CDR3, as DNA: TGCAGCGTTGTCGGTGGGAGTAGCGGGGCCGCCTACGAGCAGTACTTC.

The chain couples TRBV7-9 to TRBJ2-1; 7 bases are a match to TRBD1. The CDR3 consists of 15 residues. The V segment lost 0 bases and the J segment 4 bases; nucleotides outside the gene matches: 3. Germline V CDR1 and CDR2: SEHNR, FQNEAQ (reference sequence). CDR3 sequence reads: CASSLARGYYNEQFF. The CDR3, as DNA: TGTGCCAGCAGCTTAGCCAGGGGGTATTACAATGAGCAGTTCTTC.

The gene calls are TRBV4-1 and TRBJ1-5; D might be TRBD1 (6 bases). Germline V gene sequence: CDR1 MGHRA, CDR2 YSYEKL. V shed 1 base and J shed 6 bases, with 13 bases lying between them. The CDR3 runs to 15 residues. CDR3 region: CASSQVWGASQPQHF. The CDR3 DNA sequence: TGCGCCAGCAGCCAAGTTTGGGGGGCGAGTCAGCCCCAGCATTTT.

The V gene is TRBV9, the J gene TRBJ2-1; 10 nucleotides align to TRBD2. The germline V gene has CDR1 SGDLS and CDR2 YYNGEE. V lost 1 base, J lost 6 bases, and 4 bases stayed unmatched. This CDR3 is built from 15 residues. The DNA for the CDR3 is TGTGCCAGCAGCGTAATTGCTAGCGGGAGCAATGAGCAGTTCTTC. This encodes CASSVIASGSNEQFF.

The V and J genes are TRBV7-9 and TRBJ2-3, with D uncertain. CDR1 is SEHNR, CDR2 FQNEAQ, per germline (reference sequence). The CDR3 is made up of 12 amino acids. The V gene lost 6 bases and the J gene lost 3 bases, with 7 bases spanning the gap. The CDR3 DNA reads TGTGCCAGCAGGCTTAGAACAGATACGCAGTATTTT. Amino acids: CASRLRTDTQYF.

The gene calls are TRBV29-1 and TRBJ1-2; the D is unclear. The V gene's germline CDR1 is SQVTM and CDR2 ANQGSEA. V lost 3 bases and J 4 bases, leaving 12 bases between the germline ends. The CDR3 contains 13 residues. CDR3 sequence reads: CSVDVSNAYGYTF. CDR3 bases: TGCAGCGTTGATGTCAGCAACGCCTATGGCTACACCTTC.

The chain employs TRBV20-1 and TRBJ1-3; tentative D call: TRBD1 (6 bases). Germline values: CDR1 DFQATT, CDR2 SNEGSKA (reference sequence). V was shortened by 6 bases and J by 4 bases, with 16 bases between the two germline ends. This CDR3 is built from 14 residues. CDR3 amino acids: CSAPGGGRGNTIYF. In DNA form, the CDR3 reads TGCAGTGCCCCGGGCGGGGGGCGCGGAAACACCATATATTTT.

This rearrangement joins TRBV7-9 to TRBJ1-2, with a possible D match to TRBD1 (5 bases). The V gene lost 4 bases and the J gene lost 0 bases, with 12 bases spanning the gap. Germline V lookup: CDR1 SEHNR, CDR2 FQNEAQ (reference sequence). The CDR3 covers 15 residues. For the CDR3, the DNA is TGTGCCAGCAGCTCCCGCAGACAGACTAACTATGGCTACACCTTC. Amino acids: CASSSRRQTNYGYTF.

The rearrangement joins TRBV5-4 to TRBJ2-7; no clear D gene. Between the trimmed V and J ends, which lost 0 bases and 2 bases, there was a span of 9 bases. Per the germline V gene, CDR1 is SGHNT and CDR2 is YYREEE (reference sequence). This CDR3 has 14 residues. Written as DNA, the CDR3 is TGTGCCAGCAGCTTGGATCAGGCCCCCTACGAGCAGTACTTC. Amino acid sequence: CASSLDQAPYEQYF.

The CDR3 here is CSAATGLTGGYTF. CDR3 DNA: TGCAGTGCTGCAACAGGGCTCACGGGTGGCTACACCTTC. The chain employs TRBV20-1 and TRBJ1-2; D perhaps matches TRBD1 (6 bases). Trimming shortened V by 5 bases and J by 7 bases, and 17 bases separated the two germline ends. This CDR3 is 13 amino acids long. Germline V gene data show CDR1 as DFQATT and CDR2 as SNEGSKA (reference sequence).

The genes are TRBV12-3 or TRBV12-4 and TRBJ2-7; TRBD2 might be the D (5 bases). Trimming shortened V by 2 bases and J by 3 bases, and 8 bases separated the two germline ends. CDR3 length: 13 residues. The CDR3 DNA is TGTGCCAGCAGTTTATGGAGGAGCTACGAGCAGTACTTC. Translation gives CASSLWRSYEQYF.

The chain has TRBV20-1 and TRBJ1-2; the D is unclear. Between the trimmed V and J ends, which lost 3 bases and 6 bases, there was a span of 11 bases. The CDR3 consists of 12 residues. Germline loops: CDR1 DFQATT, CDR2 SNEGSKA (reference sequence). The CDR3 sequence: CSARAEWDGYTF. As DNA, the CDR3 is TGCAGTGCTAGGGCGGAGTGGGATGGCTACACCTTC.

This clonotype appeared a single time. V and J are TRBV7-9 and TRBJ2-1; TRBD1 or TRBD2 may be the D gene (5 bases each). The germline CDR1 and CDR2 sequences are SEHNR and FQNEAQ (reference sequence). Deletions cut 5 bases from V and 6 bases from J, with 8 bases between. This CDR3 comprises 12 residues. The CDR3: CASSPGANEQFF. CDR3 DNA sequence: TGTGCCAGCAGCCCCGGGGCCAATGAGCAGTTCTTC. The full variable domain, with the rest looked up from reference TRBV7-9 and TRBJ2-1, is DTGVSQNPRHKITKRGQNVTFRCDPISEHNRLYWYRQTLGQGPEFLTYFQNEAQLEKSRLLSDRFSAERPKGSFSTLEIQRTEQGDSAMYLCASSPGANEQFFGPGTRLTVL.

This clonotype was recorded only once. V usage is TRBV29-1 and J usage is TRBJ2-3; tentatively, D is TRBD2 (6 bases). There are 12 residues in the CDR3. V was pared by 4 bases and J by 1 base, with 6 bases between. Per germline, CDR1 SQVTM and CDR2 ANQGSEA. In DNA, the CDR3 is TGCAGCGTTGCGGGGGGCACAGATACGCAGTATTTT. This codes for CSVAGGTDTQYF.

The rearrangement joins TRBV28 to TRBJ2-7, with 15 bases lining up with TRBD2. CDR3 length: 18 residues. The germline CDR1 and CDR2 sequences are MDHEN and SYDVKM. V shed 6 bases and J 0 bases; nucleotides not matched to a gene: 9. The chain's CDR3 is CASRNAGLAGGNSYEQYF. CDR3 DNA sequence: TGTGCCAGCAGAAACGCGGGACTAGCGGGAGGTAACTCCTACGAGCAGTACTTC.

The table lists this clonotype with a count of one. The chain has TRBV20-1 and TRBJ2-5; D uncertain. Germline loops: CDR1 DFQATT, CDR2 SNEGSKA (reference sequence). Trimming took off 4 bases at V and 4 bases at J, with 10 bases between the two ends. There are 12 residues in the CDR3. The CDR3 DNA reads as TGCAGTGCTACCCTTTTCGGAGAGACCCAGTACTTC. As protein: CSATLFGETQYF.

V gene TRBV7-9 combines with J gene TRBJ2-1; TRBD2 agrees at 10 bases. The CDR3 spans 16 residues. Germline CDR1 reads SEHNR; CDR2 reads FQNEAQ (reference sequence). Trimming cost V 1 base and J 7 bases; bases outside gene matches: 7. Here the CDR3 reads CASSLEGLAGANEQFF. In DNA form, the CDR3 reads TGTGCCAGCAGCTTAGAGGGGCTAGCGGGAGCTAATGAGCAGTTCTTC.

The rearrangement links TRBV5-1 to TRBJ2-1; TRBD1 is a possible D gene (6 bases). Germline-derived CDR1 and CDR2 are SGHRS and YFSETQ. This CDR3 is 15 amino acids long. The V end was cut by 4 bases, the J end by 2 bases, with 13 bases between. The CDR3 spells CASSGAGQTYNEQFF. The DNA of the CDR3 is TGCGCCAGCAGCGGGGCAGGACAGACCTACAATGAGCAGTTCTTC.

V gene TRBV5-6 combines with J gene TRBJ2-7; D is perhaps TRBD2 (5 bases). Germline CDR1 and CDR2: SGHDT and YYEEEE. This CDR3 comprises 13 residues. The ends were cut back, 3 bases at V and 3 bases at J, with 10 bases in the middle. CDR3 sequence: CASSSGWDYEQYF. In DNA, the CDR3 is TGTGCCAGCAGCTCGGGGTGGGACTACGAGCAGTACTTC.

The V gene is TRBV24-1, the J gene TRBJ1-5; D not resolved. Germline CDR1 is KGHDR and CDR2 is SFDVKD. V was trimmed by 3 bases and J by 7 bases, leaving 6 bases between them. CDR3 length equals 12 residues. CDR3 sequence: CATSDPGQPQHF. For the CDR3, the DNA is TGTGCCACCAGTGATCCCGGGCAGCCCCAGCATTTT.

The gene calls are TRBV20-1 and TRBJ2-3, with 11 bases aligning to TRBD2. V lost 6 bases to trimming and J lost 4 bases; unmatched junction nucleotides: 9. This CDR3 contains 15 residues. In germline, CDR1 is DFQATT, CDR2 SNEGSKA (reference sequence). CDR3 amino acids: CSAGTLAGVADTQYF. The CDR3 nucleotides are TGCAGTGCCGGAACACTAGCGGGAGTGGCAGATACGCAGTATTTT.